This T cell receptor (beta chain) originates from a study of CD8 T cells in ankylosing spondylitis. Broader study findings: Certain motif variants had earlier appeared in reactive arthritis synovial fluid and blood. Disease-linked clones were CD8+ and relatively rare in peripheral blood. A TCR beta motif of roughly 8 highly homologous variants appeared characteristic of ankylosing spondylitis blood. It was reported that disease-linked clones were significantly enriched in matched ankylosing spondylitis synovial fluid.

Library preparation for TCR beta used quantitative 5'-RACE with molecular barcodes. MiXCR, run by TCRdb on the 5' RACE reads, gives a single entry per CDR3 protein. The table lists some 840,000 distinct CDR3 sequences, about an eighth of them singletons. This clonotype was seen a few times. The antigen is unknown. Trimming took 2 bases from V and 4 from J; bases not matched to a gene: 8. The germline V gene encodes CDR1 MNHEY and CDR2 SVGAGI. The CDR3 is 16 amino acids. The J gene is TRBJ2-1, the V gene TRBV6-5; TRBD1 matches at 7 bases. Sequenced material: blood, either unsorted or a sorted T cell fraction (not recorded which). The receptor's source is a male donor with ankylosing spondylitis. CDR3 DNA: TGTGCCAGCAGTTACAGAATCCGGGACAGATACAATGAGCAGTTCTTC. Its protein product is CASSYRIRDRYNEQFF.